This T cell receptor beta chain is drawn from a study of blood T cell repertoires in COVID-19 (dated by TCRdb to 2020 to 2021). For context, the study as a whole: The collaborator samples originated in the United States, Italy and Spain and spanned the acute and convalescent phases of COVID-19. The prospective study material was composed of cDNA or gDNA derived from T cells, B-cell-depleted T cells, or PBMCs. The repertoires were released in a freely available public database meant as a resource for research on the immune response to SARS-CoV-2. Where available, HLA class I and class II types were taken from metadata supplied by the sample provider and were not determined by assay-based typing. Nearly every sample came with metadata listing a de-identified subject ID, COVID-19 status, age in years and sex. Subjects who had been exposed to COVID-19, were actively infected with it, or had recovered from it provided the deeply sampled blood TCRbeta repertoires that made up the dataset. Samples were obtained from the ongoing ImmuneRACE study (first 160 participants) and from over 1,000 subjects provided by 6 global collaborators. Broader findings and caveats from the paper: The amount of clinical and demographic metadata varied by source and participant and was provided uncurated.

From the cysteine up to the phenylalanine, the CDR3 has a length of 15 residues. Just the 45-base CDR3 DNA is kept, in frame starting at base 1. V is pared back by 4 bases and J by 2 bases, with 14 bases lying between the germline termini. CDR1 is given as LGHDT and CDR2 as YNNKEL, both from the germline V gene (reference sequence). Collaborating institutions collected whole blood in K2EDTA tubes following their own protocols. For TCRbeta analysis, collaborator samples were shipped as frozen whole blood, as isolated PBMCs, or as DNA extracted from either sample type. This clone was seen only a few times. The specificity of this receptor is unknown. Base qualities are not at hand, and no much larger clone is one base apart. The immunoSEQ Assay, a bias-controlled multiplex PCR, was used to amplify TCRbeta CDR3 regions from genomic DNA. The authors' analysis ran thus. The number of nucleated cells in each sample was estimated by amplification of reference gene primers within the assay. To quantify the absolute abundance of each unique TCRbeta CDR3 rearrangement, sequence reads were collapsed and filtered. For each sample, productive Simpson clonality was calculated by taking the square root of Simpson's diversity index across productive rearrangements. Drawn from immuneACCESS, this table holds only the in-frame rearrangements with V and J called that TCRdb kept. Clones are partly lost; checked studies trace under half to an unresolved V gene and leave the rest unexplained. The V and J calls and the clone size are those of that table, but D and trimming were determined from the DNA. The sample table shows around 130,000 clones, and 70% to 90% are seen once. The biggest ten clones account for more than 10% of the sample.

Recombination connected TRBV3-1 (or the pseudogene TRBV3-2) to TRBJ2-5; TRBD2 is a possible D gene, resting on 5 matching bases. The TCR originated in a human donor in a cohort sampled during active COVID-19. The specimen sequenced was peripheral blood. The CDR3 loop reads CASSPPGRGQETQYF. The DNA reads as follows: TGTGCCAGCAGCCCGCCGGGGAGAGGGCAAGAGACCCAGTACTTC.